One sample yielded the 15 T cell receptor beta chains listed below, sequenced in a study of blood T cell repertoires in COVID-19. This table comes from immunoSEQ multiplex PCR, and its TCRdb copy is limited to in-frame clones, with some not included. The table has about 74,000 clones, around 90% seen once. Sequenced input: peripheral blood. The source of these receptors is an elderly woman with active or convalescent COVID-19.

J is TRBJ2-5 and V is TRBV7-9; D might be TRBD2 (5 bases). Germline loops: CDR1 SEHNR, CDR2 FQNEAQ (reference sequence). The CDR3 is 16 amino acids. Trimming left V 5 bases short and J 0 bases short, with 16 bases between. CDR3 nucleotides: TGTGCCAGCAGCCGACCCGGACTGACGTACCAAGAGACCCAGTACTTC. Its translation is CASSRPGLTYQETQYF. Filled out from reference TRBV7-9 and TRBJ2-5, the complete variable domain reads DTGVSQNPRHKITKRGQNVTFRCDPISEHNRLYWYRQTLGQGPEFLTYFQNEAQLEKSRLLSDRFSAERPKGSFSTLEIQRTEQGDSAMYLCASSRPGLTYQETQYFGPGTRLLVL.

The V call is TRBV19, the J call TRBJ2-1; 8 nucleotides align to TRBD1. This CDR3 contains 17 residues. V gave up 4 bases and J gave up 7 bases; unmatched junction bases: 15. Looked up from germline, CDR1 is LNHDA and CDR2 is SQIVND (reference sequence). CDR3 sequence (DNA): TGTGCCAGTAGTACCTCGTCTTCACAGGGGGTGCGTAATGAGCAGTTCTTC. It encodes CASSTSSSQGVRNEQFF.

CDR3 region: CASSYSGAYEQYF. The CDR3 region has the DNA TGTGCCAGCAGTTACTCGGGAGCCTACGAGCAGTACTTC. The gene calls are TRBV6-6 and TRBJ2-7; weak D call: TRBD2 (5 bases). The CDR3 contains 13 residues. V dropped 0 bases and J dropped 2 bases, with 5 bases sitting between them. Per germline, CDR1 MNHNY and CDR2 SVGAGI (reference sequence).

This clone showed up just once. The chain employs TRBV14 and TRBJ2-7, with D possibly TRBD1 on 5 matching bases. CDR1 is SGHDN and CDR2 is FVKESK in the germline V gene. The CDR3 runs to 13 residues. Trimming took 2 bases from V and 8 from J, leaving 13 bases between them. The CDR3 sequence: CASSQRGNTQQYF. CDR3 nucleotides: TGTGCCAGCAGCCAAAGGGGTAATACGCAGCAGTACTTC.

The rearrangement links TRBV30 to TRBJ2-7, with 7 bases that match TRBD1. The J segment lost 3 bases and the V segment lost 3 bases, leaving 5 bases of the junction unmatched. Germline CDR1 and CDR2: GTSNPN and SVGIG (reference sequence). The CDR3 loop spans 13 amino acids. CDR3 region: CAWRGRGNYEQYF. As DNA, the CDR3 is TGTGCCTGGAGAGGCAGGGGGAACTACGAGCAGTACTTC.

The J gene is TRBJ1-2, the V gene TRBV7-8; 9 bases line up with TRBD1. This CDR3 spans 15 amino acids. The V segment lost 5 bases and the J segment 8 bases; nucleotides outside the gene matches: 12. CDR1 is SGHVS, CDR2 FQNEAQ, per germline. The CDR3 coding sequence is TGTGCCAGCAGCGAGGCGACAGGGGGGGGACGCGGCTACACCTTC. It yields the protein CASSEATGGGRGYTF.

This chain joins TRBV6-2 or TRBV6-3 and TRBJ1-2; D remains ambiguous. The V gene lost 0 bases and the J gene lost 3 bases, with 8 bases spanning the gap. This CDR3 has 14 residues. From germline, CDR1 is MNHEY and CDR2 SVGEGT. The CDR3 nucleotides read TGTGCCAGCAGTTACTCGATTCCAGACTATGGCTACACCTTC. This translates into CASSYSIPDYGYTF.

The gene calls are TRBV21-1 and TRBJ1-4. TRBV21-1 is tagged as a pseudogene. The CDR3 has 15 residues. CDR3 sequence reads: CASSRGRGTNEKLFF. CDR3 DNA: TGTGCCAGCAGCAGAGGACGAGGGACTAATGAAAAACTGTTTTTT.

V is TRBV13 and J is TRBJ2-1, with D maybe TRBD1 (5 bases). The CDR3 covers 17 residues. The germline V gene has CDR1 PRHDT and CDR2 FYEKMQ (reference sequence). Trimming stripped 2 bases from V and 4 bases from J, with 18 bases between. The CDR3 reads CASSLLAALTGYNEQFF. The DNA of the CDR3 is TGTGCCAGCAGCTTATTGGCGGCGCTAACAGGTTACAATGAGCAGTTCTTC.

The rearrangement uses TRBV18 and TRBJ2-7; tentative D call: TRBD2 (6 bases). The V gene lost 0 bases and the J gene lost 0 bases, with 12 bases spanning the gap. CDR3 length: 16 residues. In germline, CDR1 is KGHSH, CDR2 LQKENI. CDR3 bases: TGTGCCAGCTCACCACCGGGGAGGCGCAGCTCCTACGAGCAGTACTTC. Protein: CASSPPGRRSSYEQYF.

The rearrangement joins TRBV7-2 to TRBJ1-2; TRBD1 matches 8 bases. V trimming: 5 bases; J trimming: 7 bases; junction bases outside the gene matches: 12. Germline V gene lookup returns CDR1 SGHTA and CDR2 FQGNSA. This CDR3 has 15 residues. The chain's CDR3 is CASSLRQGTSGGYTF. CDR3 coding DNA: TGTGCCAGCAGCCTCCGACAGGGGACTTCGGGTGGCTACACCTTC.

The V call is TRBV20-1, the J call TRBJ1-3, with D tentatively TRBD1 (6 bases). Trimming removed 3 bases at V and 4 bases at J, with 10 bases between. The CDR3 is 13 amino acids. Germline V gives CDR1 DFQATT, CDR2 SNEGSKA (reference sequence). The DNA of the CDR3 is TGCAGTGCTAGTGGACAGATCGGAAACACCATATATTTT. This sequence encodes CSASGQIGNTIYF.

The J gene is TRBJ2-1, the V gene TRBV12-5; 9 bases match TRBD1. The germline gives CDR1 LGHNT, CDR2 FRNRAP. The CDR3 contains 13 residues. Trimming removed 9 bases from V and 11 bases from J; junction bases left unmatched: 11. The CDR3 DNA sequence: TGTGCTAGCACCGGGACAGGGTACGGTAAGCAGTTCTTC. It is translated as CASTGTGYGKQFF.

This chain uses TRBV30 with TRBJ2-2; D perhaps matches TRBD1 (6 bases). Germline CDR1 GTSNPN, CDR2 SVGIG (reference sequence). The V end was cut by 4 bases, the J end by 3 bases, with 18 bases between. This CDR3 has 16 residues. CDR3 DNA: TGTGCCTGGAACTATTACAGGGCCCTCCACACCGGGGAGCTGTTTTTT. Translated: CAWNYYRALHTGELFF.

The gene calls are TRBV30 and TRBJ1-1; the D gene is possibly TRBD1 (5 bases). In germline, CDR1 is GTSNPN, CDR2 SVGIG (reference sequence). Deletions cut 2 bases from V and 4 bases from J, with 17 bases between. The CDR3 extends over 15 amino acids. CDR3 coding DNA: TGTGCCTGGAGTAACCGGGGGGGGGTATCCACTGAAGCTTTCTTT. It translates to CAWSNRGGVSTEAFF.